The source of this TCR beta chain is a study of blood T cell repertoires in COVID-19. At the level of the study: Samples came from the United States, Italy and Spain, spanning acute and convalescent COVID-19.

In the original workflow: Nucleated cell counts were estimated from reference gene primer amplification. The data were produced by immunoSEQ multiplex PCR, yet TCRdb's version contains in-frame clones alone and is incomplete. V, J and clone size are those of that table, while D and trimming were read from the DNA. The sample includes fewer than 300,000 clones, less than 85% of them seen just once. The sequencing sample was made of peripheral blood. The sequence was collected from a woman younger than 35 with acute or convalescent COVID-19.

This chain's CDR3 is CASGGQGHENTEAFF. DNA for the CDR3: TGCGCCAGCGGGGGACAGGGGCACGAGAACACTGAAGCTTTCTTT. The V gene is TRBV5-1, the J gene TRBJ1-1; 10 nucleotides line up with TRBD1. Unmatched junction bases numbered 7, after V lost 7 bases and J lost 1 base. This CDR3 contains 15 residues. Germline V gene data show CDR1 as SGHRS and CDR2 as YFSETQ. The full variable domain, rest sourced from reference TRBV5-1 and TRBJ1-1, is KAGVTQTPRYLIKTRGQQVTLSCSPISGHRSVSWYQQTPGQGLQFLFEYFSETQRNKGNFPGRFSGRQFSNSRSEMNVSTLELGDSALYLCASGGQGHENTEAFFGQGTRLTVV.